Following are 20 T cell receptor beta chains from one sample sequenced in a study of cytomegalovirus exposure and HLA in healthy donors. Libraries were prepared by immunoSEQ multiplex PCR; TCRdb keeps only in-frame clonotypes and omits some of them. Of 100,000 to 150,000 clones listed, about 96% are singletons. The sequencing input was PBMCs. The receptor source for this set is a man younger than 35 in good health and CMV-seronegative.

This clone was recorded once. V and J are TRBV7-3 and TRBJ1-2; 12 positions match TRBD1. The CDR3 has 17 residues. With V trimmed by 0 bases and J by 5 bases, 7 bases remained unmatched. Germline V gives CDR1 SGHTA, CDR2 FQGTGA. The CDR3 DNA reads TGTGCCAGCAGCTTAACCCCGGGACAGGGGGCTGGTTATGGCTACACCTTC. It codes for CASSLTPGQGAGYGYTF.

This chain connects TRBV9 to TRBJ1-2; D is perhaps TRBD1 (5 bases). Germline values: CDR1 SGDLS, CDR2 YYNGEE. CDR3 length: 13 amino acids. V lost 3 bases and J lost 4, with 10 bases in between. The DNA for the CDR3 is TGTGCCAGCAGCGGTTCAGGGCGCTATGGCTACACCTTC. It yields the protein CASSGSGRYGYTF.

This chain joins TRBV6-5 and TRBJ1-5, with D possibly being TRBD1 (5 bases). The CDR3 sequence is 15 residues long. Trimming shortened V by 5 bases and J by 0 bases, and 11 bases separated the two germline ends. Looked up from germline, CDR1 is MNHEY and CDR2 is SVGAGI. DNA for the CDR3: TGTGCCAGCAGTCCAGGGTGGCGTAGCAATCAGCCCCAGCATTTT. Amino acids: CASSPGWRSNQPQHF.

The rearrangement links TRBV19 to TRBJ1-5; D perhaps matches TRBD1 (6 bases). The length of the CDR3 is 13 residues. The germline V gene has CDR1 LNHDA and CDR2 SQIVND (reference sequence). V gave up 6 bases and J gave up 15 bases, with 21 bases separating them. CDR3 coding DNA: TGTGCCAGTAGCACCTCGACAGGCTGGTTGGGGCATTTT. It yields the protein CASSTSTGWLGHF.

The J gene is TRBJ2-7, the V gene TRBV27; tentatively, D is TRBD2 (5 bases). The germline V gene has CDR1 MNHEY and CDR2 SMNVEV (reference sequence). The CDR3 consists of 13 residues. The CDR3 is CARAAGSTGEQYF. The CDR3 DNA reads TGTGCGAGGGCGGCGGGTTCTACGGGGGAGCAGTACTTC.

The rearrangement links TRBV6-5 to TRBJ2-5, with TRBD2 as a possible D gene (6 bases). There are 14 residues in the CDR3. CDR1 and CDR2 (germline): MNHEY, SVGAGI. The V end was cut by 7 bases, the J end by 2 bases, with 14 bases between. The DNA of the CDR3 is TGTGCCAGCAAAGTAAACGGGGGTCAAGAGACCCAGTACTTC. It translates to CASKVNGGQETQYF.

V gene TRBV27 combines with J gene TRBJ1-2; 11 bases line up with TRBD1. This CDR3 contains 17 residues. Trimming removed 4 bases from V and 1 base from J; junction bases left unmatched: 8. Per germline, CDR1 MNHEY and CDR2 SMNVEV (reference sequence). CDR3 sequence (DNA): TGTGCCAGCAGTTGGCGGGGAGGGACAGGGGGTAACTATGGCTACACCTTC. This codes for CASSWRGGTGGNYGYTF.

This chain joins TRBV9 and TRBJ1-2; D may be TRBD1 (6 bases). V was trimmed by 3 bases and J by 4 bases, leaving 10 bases between them. The CDR3 sequence is 13 residues long. CDR1 and CDR2 (germline): SGDLS, YYNGEE. The DNA for the CDR3 is TGTGCCAGCAGCGCAACAGGGTTCTATGGCTACACCTTC. Encoded protein: CASSATGFYGYTF. The whole variable domain, remainder taken from reference TRBV9 and TRBJ1-2, is DSGVTQTPKHLITATGQRVTLRCSPRSGDLSVYWYQQSLDQGLQFLIQYYNGEERAKGNILERFSAQQFPDLHSELNLSSLELGDSALYFCASSATGFYGYTFGSGTRLTVV.

The rearrangement links TRBV7-3 to TRBJ1-1; 9 bases agree with TRBD1. The V gene end was trimmed by 5 bases and the J gene end by 6 bases; junction bases not matched to a gene: 4. Germline V gene lookup returns CDR1 SGHTA and CDR2 FQGTGA. The length of the CDR3 is 13 residues. The CDR3 coding sequence is TGTGCCAGCAGCAGAGACAGGGGGGCTGAAGCTTTCTTT. This translates into CASSRDRGAEAFF.

The genes are TRBV7-3 and TRBJ2-2, with a weak D call TRBD2 (6 bases). V was clipped by 3 bases and J by 5 bases, with 16 bases between them. This CDR3 is 16 amino acids long. Germline CDR1 is SGHTA and CDR2 is FQGTGA. The CDR3 loop is CASSFRSPSVTGELFF. The CDR3 nucleotides read TGTGCCAGCAGCTTCCGGTCGCCTAGCGTTACCGGGGAGCTGTTTTTT.

This CDR3 is CASSYGTDREAFF. The CDR3 coding sequence is TGCGCCAGCAGCTACGGAACGGACAGAGAAGCTTTCTTT. The gene calls are TRBV5-1 and TRBJ1-1; weak D call: TRBD1 (6 bases). Germline V gene lookup returns CDR1 SGHRS and CDR2 YFSETQ. The CDR3 runs 13 residues. Deletions cut 3 bases from V and 8 bases from J, with 14 bases between.

The chain combines TRBV5-1 with TRBJ1-2, with D perhaps matching TRBD1 (5 bases). CDR3 size: 15 residues. V was trimmed by 0 bases and J by 4 bases, leaving 13 bases between them. The germline CDR1 and CDR2 sequences are SGHRS and YFSETQ. CDR3: CASSLAGADLYGYTF. The CDR3 DNA reads TGCGCCAGCAGCTTGGCTGGGGCCGACCTCTATGGCTACACCTTC.

CDR3 DNA sequence: TGTGCCAGTAGTATAGTCCTACAGGGGACTTCCTATGGCTACACCTTC. Encoded protein: CASSIVLQGTSYGYTF. The chain combines TRBV19 with TRBJ1-2; 7 bases map to TRBD1. CDR3 length: 16 amino acids. V lost 1 base, J lost 4 bases, and 9 bases stayed unmatched. In germline, CDR1 is LNHDA, CDR2 SQIVND (reference sequence).

The chain links TRBV5-1 to TRBJ2-7; D possibly corresponds to TRBD2 (8 bases). CDR1 and CDR2 from the germline V gene are SGHRS and YFSETQ. V was clipped by 4 bases and J by 11 bases, with 16 bases between them. CDR3 length: 12 residues. This chain's CDR3 is CASSPGGGAEYF. DNA for the CDR3: TGCGCCAGCAGCCCGGGAGGGGGCGCGGAGTACTTC.

The V call is TRBV6-6, the J call TRBJ1-2, with TRBD1 matching 7 bases. V dropped 0 bases and J dropped 6; count of bases not matched to a gene: 10. The CDR3 has 16 residues. The V gene's germline CDR1 is MNHNY and CDR2 SVGAGI (reference sequence). CDR3 residues: CASSYSIPTGVHGYTF. The CDR3 DNA is TGTGCCAGCAGTTACTCAATCCCCACAGGGGTTCATGGCTACACCTTC.

The V call is TRBV6-5, the J call TRBJ2-7; TRBD2 matches 10 bases. Germline V CDR1 and CDR2: MNHEY, SVGAGI. Germline trimming cut 6 bases from V and 0 bases from J; bases unmatched to any gene: 5. This CDR3 comprises 15 residues. The chain's CDR3 is CASRWTSGLSYEQYF. The CDR3, as DNA: TGTGCCAGCAGATGGACTAGCGGACTCTCCTACGAGCAGTACTTC.

The chain links TRBV16 to TRBJ1-5; tentative D call: TRBD1 (5 bases). This CDR3 contains 15 residues. V lost 4 bases and J lost 4, with 14 bases in between. Germline lookup yields CDR1 KGHSY and CDR2 FQNENV. This CDR3 reads CASSLTGQGNQPQHF. The DNA for the CDR3 is TGTGCCAGCAGCCTTACCGGGCAGGGAAATCAGCCCCAGCATTTT. Full variable domain (remainder filled in from reference TRBV16 and TRBJ1-5): GEEVAQTPKHLVRGEGQKAKLYCAPIKGHSYVFWYQQVLKNEFKFLISFQNENVFDETGMPKERFSAKCLPNSPCSLEIQATKLEDSAVYFCASSLTGQGNQPQHFGDGTRLSIL.

DNA for the CDR3: TGCGCCAGCAGCCTATCGGAGGCCTACGAGCAGTACTTC. Amino acid sequence: CASSLSEAYEQYF. The chain is built from TRBV4-3 and TRBJ2-7; D might be TRBD2 (5 bases). Trimming shortened V by 4 bases and J by 2 bases, and 9 bases separated the two germline ends. Germline V gene sequence: CDR1 LGHNA, CDR2 YSLEER. The length of the CDR3 is 13 residues.

The V and J genes are TRBV9 and TRBJ1-2; D remains ambiguous. The V gene's germline CDR1 is SGDLS and CDR2 YYNGEE. The V gene lost 0 bases and the J gene lost 4 bases, with 16 bases spanning the gap. The CDR3 runs 16 residues. CDR3 sequence (DNA): TGTGCCAGCAGCGTAGAGGCGGAGGGTTCAAGCTATGGCTACACCTTC. Its protein product is CASSVEAEGSSYGYTF.

This chain's CDR3 is CASSLGAGGVYEQYF. CDR3 sequence (DNA): TGTGCCAGCAGCTTAGGAGCGGGAGGTGTCTACGAGCAGTACTTC. This chain joins TRBV6-5 and TRBJ2-7, with 9 bases identical to TRBD2. This CDR3 region has 15 residues. CDR1 and CDR2 from the germline V gene are MNHEY and SVGAGI. Unmatched junction bases numbered 9, after V lost 6 bases and J lost 3 bases.